One TCR beta chain is described in this entry. Its target is unknown. This sample stems from a study of post-analysis software for immune sequencing data. In the study overall: Disease trajectories encompassed relapsing-remitting, secondary progressive and progressive-relapsing multiple sclerosis.

cDNA libraries of TCR beta carried unique molecular identifiers. A single record per CDR3 protein comes from TCRdb applying MiXCR to the PCR reads. The data contain around 700,000 distinct CDR3 sequences, more than 50% of them singletons. Germline CDR1 SQVTM, CDR2 ANQGSEA. Deletions cut 6 bases from V and 4 bases from J, with 18 bases between. The CDR3 consists of 14 residues. Points from the study as a whole: For normalized Chao1 diversity, multiple sclerosis patients scored significantly lower than controls did. Five or six TRBV segments were more frequent in patients than controls; TRBV5-6, TRBV5-1 and TRBV20-1 belonged to this group. F measure grouped same-batch samples tightly together.

This chain links TRBV29-1 with TRBJ1-1; D is perhaps TRBD1 (5 bases). The sequence came from a girl aged 2-10 years with multiple sclerosis. Sequencing used blood. The CDR3 is CSVHSGGRGTEAFF. CDR3 sequence (DNA): TGCAGCGTCCATTCCGGGGGGAGGGGCACTGAAGCTTTCTTT.